The 13 T cell receptor beta chains listed next were all sequenced from one sample in a study of shared clonotypes between healthy human individuals. Data came from immunoSEQ multiplex PCR; TCRdb stores just in-frame clones and leaves some out. Of a few hundred thousand clones in the sample, 95% to 98% were seen once. The specimen was naive CD4+ T cells sorted from blood. Subset here: CD45RA+ positively selected. These receptors came from a woman aged 25 to 39 in good health.

The chain links TRBV5-4 to TRBJ2-3; 7 nucleotides match TRBD2. The germline CDR1 and CDR2 sequences are SGHNT and YYREEE (reference sequence). V lost 5 bases to trimming and J lost 5 bases; unmatched junction nucleotides: 14. The CDR3 length is 16 residues. The CDR3 loop reads CASRREAGEMGDTQYF. The CDR3 region has the DNA TGTGCCAGCAGGAGAGAGGCGGGAGAGATGGGAGATACGCAGTATTTT.

The genes are TRBV7-2 and TRBJ2-3; no definite D call. Germline values: CDR1 SGHTA, CDR2 FQGNSA. This CDR3 contains 16 residues. V shed 1 base and J shed 0 bases, with 11 bases lying between them. For the CDR3, the DNA is TGTGCCAGCAGCTTAGTCCGCGGAACTAGCACAGATACGCAGTATTTT. As protein: CASSLVRGTSTDTQYF.

In DNA, the CDR3 is TGCGCCAGCAGCCCGTTAAGAGGCTCCTACGAGCAGTACTTC. It translates to CASSPLRGSYEQYF. The V gene is TRBV5-1, the J gene TRBJ2-7, with no clear D. Trimming took off 4 bases at V and 0 bases at J, with 11 bases between the two ends. Germline lookup yields CDR1 SGHRS and CDR2 YFSETQ. There are 14 residues in the CDR3.

V is TRBV15 and J is TRBJ1-2; D ambiguous. V dropped 0 bases and J dropped 0 bases, with 5 bases sitting between them. The CDR3 runs to 14 residues. Germline lookup yields CDR1 LNHNV and CDR2 YYDKDF (reference sequence). CDR3 bases: TGTGCCACCAGCAGAGAGCCAGCTAACTATGGCTACACCTTC. Translated: CATSREPANYGYTF.

This clone has a single count. V and J are TRBV5-1 and TRBJ2-7; TRBD2 aligns across 7 bases. From germline, CDR1 is SGHRS and CDR2 YFSETQ. V was clipped by 0 bases and J by 6 bases; unmatched bases: 15. CDR3 length: 17 amino acids. The CDR3 here is CASSLARAGEKAVEQYF. The CDR3 DNA reads as TGCGCCAGCAGCTTGGCCAGGGCGGGAGAAAAAGCAGTCGAGCAGTACTTC.

The chain combines TRBV10-3 with TRBJ1-1; no reliable D call. The CDR3 sequence is 13 residues long. Trimming took 3 bases from V and 1 from J, leaving 6 bases between them. The germline V gene encodes CDR1 ENHRY and CDR2 SYGVKD. The CDR3 loop reads CAISDRENTEAFF. In DNA form, the CDR3 reads TGTGCCATCAGTGATCGGGAGAACACTGAAGCTTTCTTT.

The J gene is TRBJ1-1, the V gene TRBV11-2; D ambiguous. V shed 7 bases and J shed 5 bases, with 20 bases lying between them. The CDR3 length is 15 residues. Per germline, CDR1 SGHAT and CDR2 FQNNGV. The CDR3 spells CASNLGTTVETEAFF. As DNA, the CDR3 is TGTGCCAGCAACCTTGGTACTACGGTGGAGACTGAAGCTTTCTTT.

The chain has TRBV7-9 and TRBJ1-6; the match to TRBD1 covers 7 bases. CDR3 length: 14 amino acids. The germline V gene has CDR1 SEHNR and CDR2 FQNEAQ (reference sequence). The V segment lost 5 bases and the J segment 8 bases; nucleotides outside the gene matches: 6. In DNA, the CDR3 is TGTGCCAGCAGCAGGGGGCAGGAAGATTCACCCCTCCACTTT. It codes for CASSRGQEDSPLHF.

The J gene is TRBJ2-6, the V gene TRBV28, with TRBD2 identical over 11 bases. Germline V gene lookup returns CDR1 MDHEN and CDR2 SYDVKM. J gave up 0 bases and V 6 bases, and 16 bases lay outside the gene matches. This CDR3 has 21 residues. The CDR3 region has the DNA TGTGCCAGCAGCCCTCAAGCTAGCGGGAGGTCCTATATCTCTGGGGCCAACGTCCTGACTTTC. As protein: CASSPQASGRSYISGANVLTF.

V usage is TRBV5-5 and J usage is TRBJ2-7; the match to TRBD2 covers 10 bases. CDR1 is SGHKS, CDR2 YYEKEE, per germline (reference sequence). The CDR3 loop spans 16 amino acids. V shed 4 bases and J 0 bases; nucleotides not matched to a gene: 7. This chain's CDR3 is CASSVSGTSVSYEQYF. The CDR3 nucleotides are TGTGCCAGCAGCGTGTCCGGGACTAGCGTCTCCTACGAGCAGTACTTC.

V gene TRBV28 combines with J gene TRBJ2-2; TRBD1 matches at 7 bases. Germline-derived CDR1 and CDR2 are MDHEN and SYDVKM. This CDR3 has 15 amino acids. Trimming took 0 bases from V and 6 from J; bases not matched to a gene: 4. CDR3 amino acids: CASSLWQGEAGELFF. In nucleotides, the CDR3 is TGTGCCAGCAGTTTATGGCAGGGGGAAGCCGGGGAGCTGTTTTTT.

The chain recombines TRBV29-1 with TRBJ1-1, with D tentatively TRBD1 (5 bases). The CDR3 extends over 14 amino acids. Germline CDR1 SQVTM, CDR2 ANQGSEA. V lost 4 bases and J lost 1, with 13 bases in between. This CDR3 is CSVAGTRRNTEAFF. The CDR3 region has the DNA TGCAGCGTTGCGGGGACGCGAAGGAACACTGAAGCTTTCTTT.

This chain uses TRBV28 with TRBJ1-2; 10 nucleotides align to TRBD1. CDR1 MDHEN and CDR2 SYDVKM come from the germline V gene. V lost 4 bases and J lost 6; bases outside the gene matches: 11. This CDR3 has 16 amino acids. The CDR3 sequence is CASSSTMGQGRNGYTF. The DNA of the CDR3 is TGTGCCAGCAGTTCCACGATGGGACAGGGGCGCAATGGCTACACCTTC.